What follows are 2 T cell receptor beta chains derived from one specimen sequenced in a study of metastatic and nonmetastatic thyroid tumors. TCRdb reprocessed the PCR reads via MiXCR. The sample has roughly 13,000 clones, 20% to 30% seen once; the top ten hold 15% to 20%. Patients had received no treatment of any kind before thyroid surgery. The sequencing input was tumor tissue. The source is a female donor with papillary thyroid cancer or a benign thyroid nodule (not recorded which). Some clones in this sample may be carry-over from other donors' samples.

In this sample, this clone turned up many times. J is TRBJ1-3 and V is TRBV9; D remains unclear. CDR1 is SGDLS and CDR2 is YYNGEE in the germline V gene. V gave up 4 bases and J gave up 0 bases, with 14 bases separating them. The CDR3 runs 16 residues. CDR3 residues: CASSPSGIRSGNTIYF. Here the CDR3 DNA reads TGTGCCAGCAGCCCAAGTGGAATACGCTCTGGAAACACCATATATTTT.

The table lists this clone with many counts. The chain is built from TRBV9 and TRBJ1-1; D is perhaps TRBD1 (6 bases). From germline, CDR1 is SGDLS and CDR2 YYNGEE. The CDR3 covers 13 residues. V was trimmed by 0 bases and J by 5 bases, leaving 8 bases between them. CDR3 in DNA: TGTGCCAGCAGCGTAGCGGGGGCGACTGAAGCTTTCTTT. Encoded protein: CASSVAGATEAFF. Using reference TRBV9 and TRBJ1-1 for the parts outside the CDR3, the full variable domain is DSGVTQTPKHLITATGQRVTLRCSPRSGDLSVYWYQQSLDQGLQFLIQYYNGEERAKGNILERFSAQQFPDLHSELNLSSLELGDSALYFCASSVAGATEAFFGQGTRLTVV.